The clone carrying this TCR beta chain has ten or more counts. Its antigen remains unidentified. Little can be read into the size of this beta chain, an off-target read in a library designed for alpha chains. These data come from a study of spatial heterogeneity in lung cancer. General study findings and limits: Intratumoral expanded alpha and beta TCR counts were found to track tumor mutation counts.

Via MiXCR, TCRdb re-called the 5' RACE reads, giving one row per CDR3 protein. The sample comprises around 11,000 distinct CDR3 sequences, under 10% of which are singletons, and around a fifth rests with the top ten. From germline, CDR1 is MDHEN and CDR2 SYDVKM. The CDR3 extends over 11 amino acids. V dropped 9 bases and J dropped 2 bases, with 8 bases sitting between them. Noted time point: sample taken at primary tumor resection. The TCR was taken from a female donor with early-stage non-small cell lung cancer. Sequenced here: lung tumor tissue, sampled at surgery. The rearrangement links TRBV28 to TRBJ2-7; D gene uncertain. CDR3 nucleotide sequence: TGTGCCAGTGGGGTAGCCTACGAGCAGTACTTC. It yields the protein CASGVAYEQYF.